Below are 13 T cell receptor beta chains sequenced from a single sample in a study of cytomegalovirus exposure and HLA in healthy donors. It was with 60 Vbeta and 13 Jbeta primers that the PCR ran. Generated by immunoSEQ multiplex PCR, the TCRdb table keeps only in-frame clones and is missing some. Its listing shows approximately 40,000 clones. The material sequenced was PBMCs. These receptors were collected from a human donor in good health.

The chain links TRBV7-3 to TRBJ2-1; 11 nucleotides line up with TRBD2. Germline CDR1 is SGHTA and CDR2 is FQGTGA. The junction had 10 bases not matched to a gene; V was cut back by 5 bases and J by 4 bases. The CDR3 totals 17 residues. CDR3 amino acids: CASSPRPSGGTYNEQFF. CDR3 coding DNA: TGTGCCAGCAGCCCCCGTCCTAGCGGGGGGACTTACAATGAGCAGTTCTTC.

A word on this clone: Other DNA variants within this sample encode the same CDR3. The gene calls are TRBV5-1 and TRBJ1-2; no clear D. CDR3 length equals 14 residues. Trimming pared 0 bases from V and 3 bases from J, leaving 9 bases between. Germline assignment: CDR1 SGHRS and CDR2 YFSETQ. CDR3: CASSLALDYYGYTF. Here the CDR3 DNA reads TGCGCCAGCAGCTTGGCCTTGGACTACTATGGCTACACCTTC.

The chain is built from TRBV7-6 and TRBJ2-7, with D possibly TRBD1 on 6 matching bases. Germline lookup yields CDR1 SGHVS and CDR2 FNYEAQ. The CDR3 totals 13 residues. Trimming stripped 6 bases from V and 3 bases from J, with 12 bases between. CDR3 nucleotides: TGTGCCAGCAGTCCCGGGACAATCTACGAGCAGTACTTC. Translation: CASSPGTIYEQYF.

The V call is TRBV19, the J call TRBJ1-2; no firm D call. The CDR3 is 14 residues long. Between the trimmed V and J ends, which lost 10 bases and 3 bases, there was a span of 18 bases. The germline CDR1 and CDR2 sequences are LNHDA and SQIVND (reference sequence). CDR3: CATLDRNRYYGYTF. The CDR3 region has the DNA TGTGCCACTCTAGACCGAAACCGATACTATGGCTACACCTTC.

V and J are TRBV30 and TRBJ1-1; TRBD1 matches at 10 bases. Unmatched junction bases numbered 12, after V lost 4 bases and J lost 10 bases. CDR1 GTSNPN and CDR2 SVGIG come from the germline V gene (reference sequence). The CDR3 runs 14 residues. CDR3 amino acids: CAWIGTGAFGGAFF. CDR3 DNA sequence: TGTGCCTGGATTGGGACAGGGGCCTTTGGGGGAGCTTTCTTT.

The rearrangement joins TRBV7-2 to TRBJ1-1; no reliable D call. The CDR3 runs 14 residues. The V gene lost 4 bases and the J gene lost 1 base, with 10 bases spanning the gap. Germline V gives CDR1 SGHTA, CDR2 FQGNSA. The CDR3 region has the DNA TGTGCCAGCAGCTGGAAACCGGGGAACACTGAAGCTTTCTTT. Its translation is CASSWKPGNTEAFF.

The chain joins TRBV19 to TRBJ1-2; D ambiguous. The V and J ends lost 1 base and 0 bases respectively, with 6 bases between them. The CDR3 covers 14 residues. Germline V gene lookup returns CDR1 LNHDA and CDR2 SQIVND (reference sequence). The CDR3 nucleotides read TGTGCCAGTAGTATAGGAGTTACTAACTATGGCTACACCTTC. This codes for CASSIGVTNYGYTF.

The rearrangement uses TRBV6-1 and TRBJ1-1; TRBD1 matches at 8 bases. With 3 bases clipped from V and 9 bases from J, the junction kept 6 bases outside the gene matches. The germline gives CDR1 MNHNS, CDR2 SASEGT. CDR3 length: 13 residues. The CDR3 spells CASSDLDRAKAFF. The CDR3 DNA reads TGTGCCAGCAGTGACCTGGACAGGGCAAAAGCTTTCTTT.

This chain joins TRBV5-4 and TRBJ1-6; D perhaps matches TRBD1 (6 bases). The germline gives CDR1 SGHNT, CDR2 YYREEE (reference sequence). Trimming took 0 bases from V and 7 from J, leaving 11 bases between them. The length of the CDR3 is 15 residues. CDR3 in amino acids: CASSLGQGKNSPLHF. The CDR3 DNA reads TGTGCCAGCAGCTTGGGGCAGGGGAAAAATTCACCCCTCCACTTT.

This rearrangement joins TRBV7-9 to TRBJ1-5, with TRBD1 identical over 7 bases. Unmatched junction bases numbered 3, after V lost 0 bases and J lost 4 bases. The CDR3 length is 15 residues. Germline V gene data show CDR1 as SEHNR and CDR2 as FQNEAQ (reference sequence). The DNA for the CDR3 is TGTGCCAGCAGCTTAGCGCAGGGGGATAATCAGCCCCAGCATTTT. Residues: CASSLAQGDNQPQHF.

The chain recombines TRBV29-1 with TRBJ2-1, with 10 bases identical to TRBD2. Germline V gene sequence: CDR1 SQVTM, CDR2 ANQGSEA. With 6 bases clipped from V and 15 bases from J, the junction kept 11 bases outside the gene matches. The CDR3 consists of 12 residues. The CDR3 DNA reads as TGCAGCGTATACCTAGCGGGGGACGTCGTGTTCTTC. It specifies CSVYLAGDVVFF.

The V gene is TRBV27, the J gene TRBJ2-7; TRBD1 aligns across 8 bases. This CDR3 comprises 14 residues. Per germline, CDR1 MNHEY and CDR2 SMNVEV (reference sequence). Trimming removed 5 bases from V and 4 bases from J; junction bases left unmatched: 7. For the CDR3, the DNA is TGTGCCAGCAGTCCCACCGGGACAGGTTACGAGCAGTACTTC. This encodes CASSPTGTGYEQYF.

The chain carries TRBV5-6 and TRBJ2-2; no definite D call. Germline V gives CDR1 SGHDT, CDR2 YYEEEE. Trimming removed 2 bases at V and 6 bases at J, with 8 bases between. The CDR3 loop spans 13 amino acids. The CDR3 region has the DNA TGTGCCAGCAGCTTTAGGCGGTCCGGGGAGCTGTTTTTT. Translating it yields CASSFRRSGELFF.